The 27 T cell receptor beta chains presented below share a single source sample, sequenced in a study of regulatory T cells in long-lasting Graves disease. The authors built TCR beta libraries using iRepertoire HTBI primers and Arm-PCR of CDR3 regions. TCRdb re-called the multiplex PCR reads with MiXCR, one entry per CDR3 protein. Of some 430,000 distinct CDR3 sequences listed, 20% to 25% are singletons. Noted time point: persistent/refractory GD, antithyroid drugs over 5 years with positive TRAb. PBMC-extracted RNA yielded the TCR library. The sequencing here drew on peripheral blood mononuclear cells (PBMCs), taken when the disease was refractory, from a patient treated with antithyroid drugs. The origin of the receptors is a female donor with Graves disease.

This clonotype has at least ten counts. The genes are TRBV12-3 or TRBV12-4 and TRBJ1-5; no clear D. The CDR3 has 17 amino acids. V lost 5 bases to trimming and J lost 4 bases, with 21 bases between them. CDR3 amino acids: CASSAPRQTWENQPQHF. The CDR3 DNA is TGTGCCAGCAGTGCCCCCAGACAAACTTGGGAGAATCAGCCCCAGCATTTT.

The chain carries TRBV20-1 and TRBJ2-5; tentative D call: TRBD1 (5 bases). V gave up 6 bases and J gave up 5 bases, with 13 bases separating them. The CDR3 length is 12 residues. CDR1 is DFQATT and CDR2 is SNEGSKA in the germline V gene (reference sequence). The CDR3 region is CSARSGIETQYF. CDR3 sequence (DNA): TGCAGTGCCCGGTCAGGGATTGAGACCCAGTACTTC.

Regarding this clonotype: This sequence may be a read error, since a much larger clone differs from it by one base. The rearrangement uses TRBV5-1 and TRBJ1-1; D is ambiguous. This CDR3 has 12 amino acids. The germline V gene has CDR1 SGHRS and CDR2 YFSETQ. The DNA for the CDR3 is TGCGCCAGCAAATCTGGGAACACTGCAGCTTTCTTT. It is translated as CASKSGNTAAFF.

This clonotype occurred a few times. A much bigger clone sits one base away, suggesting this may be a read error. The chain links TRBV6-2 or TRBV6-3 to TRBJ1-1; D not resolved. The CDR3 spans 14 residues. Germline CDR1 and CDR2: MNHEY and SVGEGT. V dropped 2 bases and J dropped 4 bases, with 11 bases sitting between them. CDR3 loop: CASSYSGASTEAFF. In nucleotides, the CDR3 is TGTGCCAGCAGTTACAGCGGCGCGAGCACTGAAGCTTTCTTT.

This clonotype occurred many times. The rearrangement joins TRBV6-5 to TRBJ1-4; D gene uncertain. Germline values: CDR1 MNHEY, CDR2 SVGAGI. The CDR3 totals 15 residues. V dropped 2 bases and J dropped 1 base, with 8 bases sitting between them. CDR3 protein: CASSYRTETNEKLFF. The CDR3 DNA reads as TGTGCCAGCAGTTACCGGACGGAAACTAATGAAAAACTGTTTTTT.

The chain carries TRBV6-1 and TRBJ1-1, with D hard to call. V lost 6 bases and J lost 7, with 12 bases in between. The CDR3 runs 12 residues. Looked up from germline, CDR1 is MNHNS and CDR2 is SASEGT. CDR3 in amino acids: CASSQLFDEAFF. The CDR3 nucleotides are TGTGCCAGCAGCCAGCTCTTCGATGAAGCTTTCTTT.

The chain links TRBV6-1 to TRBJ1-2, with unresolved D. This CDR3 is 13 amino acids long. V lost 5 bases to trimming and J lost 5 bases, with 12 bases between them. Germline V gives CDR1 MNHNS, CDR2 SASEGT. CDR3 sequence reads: CASSKDDGYGYTF. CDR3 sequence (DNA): TGTGCCAGCAGTAAGGACGACGGGTATGGCTACACCTTC.

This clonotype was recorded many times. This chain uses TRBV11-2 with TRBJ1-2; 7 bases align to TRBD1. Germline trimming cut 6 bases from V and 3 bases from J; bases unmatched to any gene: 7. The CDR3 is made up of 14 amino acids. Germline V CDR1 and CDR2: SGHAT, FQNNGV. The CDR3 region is CASSALTGYYGYTF. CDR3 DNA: TGTGCCAGCAGTGCCCTGACAGGGTACTATGGCTACACCTTC. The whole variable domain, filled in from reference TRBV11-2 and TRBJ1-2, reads EAGVAQSPRYKIIEKRQSVAFWCNPISGHATLYWYQQILGQGPKLLIQFQNNGVVDDSQLPKDRFSAERLKGVDSTLKIQPAKLEDSAVYLCASSALTGYYGYTFGSGTRLTVV.

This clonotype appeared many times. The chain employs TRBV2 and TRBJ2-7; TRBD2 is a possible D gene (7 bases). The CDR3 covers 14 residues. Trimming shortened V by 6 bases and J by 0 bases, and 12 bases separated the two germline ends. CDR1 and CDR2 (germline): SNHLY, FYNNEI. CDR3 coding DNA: TGTGCCAGCAGGGCGGGGGCCAGCTCCTACGAGCAGTACTTC. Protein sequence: CASRAGASSYEQYF.

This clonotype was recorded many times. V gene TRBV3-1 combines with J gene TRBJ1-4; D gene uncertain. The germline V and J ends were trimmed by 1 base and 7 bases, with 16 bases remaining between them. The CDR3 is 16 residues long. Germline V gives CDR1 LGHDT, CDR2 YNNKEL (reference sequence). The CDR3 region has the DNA TGTGCCAGCAGCCAAGCGGGTAGTGGTTCGAGTGAAAAACTGTTTTTT. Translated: CASSQAGSGSSEKLFF.

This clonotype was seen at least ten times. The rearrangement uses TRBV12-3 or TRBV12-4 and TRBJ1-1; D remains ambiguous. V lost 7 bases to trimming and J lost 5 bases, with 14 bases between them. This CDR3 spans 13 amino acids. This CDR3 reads CASIFEVGTEAFF. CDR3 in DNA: TGTGCCAGCATCTTCGAGGTTGGGACTGAAGCTTTCTTT.

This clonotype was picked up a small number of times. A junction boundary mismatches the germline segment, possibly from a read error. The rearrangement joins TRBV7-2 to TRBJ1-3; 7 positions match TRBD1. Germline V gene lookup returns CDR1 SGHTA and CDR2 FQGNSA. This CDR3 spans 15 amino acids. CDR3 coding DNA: TGTGCCAGCAGCTACCAGACAGGGTCTGCAAACACCATATATTTT. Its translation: CASSYQTGSANTIYF.

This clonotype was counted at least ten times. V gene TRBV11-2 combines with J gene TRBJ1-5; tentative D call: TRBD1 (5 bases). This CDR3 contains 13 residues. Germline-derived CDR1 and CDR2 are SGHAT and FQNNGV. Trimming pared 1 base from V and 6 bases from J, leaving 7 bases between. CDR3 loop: CASSLGGTQPQHF. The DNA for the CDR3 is TGTGCCAGCAGCTTAGGAGGGACTCAGCCCCAGCATTTT.

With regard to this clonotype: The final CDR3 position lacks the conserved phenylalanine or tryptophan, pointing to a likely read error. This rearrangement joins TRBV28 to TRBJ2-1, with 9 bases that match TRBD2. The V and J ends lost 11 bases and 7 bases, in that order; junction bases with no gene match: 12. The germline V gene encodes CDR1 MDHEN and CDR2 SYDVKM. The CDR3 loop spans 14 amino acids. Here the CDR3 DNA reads TGTGCCTCACAAACCCAGCGGGGGGCTAATGAGCAGTTCCTC. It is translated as CASQTQRGANEQFL.

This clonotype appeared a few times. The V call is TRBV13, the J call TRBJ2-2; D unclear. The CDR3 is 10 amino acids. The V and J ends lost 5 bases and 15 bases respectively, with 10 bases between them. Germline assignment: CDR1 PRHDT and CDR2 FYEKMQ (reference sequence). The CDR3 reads CASSPLPVFF. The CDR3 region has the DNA TGTGCCAGCAGCCCCCTCCCGGTGTTTTTT. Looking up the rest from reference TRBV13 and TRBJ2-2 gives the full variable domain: AAGVIQSPRHLIKEKRETATLKCYPIPRHDTVYWYQQGPGQDPQFLISFYEKMQSDKGSIPDRFSAQQFSDYHSELNMSSLELGDSALYFCASSPLPVFFGEGSRLTVL.

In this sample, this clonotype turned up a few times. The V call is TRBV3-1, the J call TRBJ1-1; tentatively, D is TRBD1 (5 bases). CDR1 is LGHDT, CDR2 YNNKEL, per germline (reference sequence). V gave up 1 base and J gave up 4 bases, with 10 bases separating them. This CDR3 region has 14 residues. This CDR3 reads CASSQGTGLTEAFF. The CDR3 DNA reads TGTGCCAGCAGCCAAGGTACAGGACTCACTGAAGCTTTCTTT.

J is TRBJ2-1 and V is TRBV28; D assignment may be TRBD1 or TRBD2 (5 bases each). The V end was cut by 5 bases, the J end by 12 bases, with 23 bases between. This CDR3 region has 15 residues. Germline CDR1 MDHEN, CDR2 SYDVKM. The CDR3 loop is CASSPYSGPPLGQFF. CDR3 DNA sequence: TGTGCCAGCAGTCCCTACTCGGGACCCCCGTTGGGGCAGTTCTTC.

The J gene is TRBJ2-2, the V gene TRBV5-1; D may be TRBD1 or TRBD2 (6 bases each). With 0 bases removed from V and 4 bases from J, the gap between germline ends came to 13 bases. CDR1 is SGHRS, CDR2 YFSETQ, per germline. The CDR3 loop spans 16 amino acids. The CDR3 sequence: CASSLVPGARTGELFF. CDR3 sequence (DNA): TGCGCCAGCAGCTTGGTTCCGGGGGCCCGCACCGGGGAGCTGTTTTTT.

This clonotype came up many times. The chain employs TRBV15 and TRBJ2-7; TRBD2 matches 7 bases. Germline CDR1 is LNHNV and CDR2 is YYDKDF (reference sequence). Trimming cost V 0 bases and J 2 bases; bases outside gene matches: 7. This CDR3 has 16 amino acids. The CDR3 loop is CATSREVGREAYEQYF. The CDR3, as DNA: TGTGCCACCAGCAGAGAAGTAGGGAGGGAGGCCTACGAGCAGTACTTC.

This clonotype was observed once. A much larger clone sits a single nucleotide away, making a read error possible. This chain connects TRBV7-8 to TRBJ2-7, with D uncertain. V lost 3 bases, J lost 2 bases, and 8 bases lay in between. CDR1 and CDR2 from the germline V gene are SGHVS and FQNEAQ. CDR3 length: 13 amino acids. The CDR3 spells CASSFDLPYEQYF. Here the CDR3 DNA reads TGTGCCAGCAGCTTTGACCTTCCCTACGAGCAGTACTTC.

CDR3 coding DNA: TGCGCCAGCAGCTCCACTAGCGGAGAAGATTCCTACGAGCAGTACTTC. It is translated as CASSSTSGEDSYEQYF. The chain combines TRBV5-1 with TRBJ2-7, with 8 nucleotides matching TRBD2. The V gene's germline CDR1 is SGHRS and CDR2 YFSETQ. This CDR3 is built from 16 residues. After removal of 3 bases from V and 1 base from J, the junction contained 9 bases not matched to a gene.

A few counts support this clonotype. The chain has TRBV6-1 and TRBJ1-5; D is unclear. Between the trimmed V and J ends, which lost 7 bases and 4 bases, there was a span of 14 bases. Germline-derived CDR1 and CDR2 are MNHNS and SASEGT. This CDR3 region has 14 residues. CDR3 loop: CASTEPGKNQPQHF. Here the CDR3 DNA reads TGTGCCAGCACGGAGCCGGGGAAGAATCAGCCCCAGCATTTT.

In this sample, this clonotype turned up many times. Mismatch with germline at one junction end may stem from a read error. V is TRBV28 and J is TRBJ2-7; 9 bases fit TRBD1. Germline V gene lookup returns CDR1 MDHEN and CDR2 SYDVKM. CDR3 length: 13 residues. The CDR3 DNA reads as TGTGCCAGCAGCCCGACAGGGGGGTACGAGCAGCACTTC. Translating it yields CASSPTGGYEQHF.

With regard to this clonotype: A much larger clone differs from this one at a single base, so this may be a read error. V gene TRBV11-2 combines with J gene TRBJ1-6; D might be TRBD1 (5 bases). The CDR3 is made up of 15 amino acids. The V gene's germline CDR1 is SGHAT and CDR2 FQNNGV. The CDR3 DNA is TGTGGCAGCAGCACCCGGGACCAGGGCAATTCACCCCTCCACTTT. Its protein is CGSSTRDQGNSPLHF.

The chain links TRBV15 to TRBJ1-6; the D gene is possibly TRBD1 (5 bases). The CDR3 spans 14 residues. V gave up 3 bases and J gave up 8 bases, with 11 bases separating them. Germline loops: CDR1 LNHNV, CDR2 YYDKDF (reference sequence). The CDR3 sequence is CATSSQGSDSPLHF. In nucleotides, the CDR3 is TGTGCCACCAGCAGTCAGGGATCGGATTCACCCCTCCACTTT.

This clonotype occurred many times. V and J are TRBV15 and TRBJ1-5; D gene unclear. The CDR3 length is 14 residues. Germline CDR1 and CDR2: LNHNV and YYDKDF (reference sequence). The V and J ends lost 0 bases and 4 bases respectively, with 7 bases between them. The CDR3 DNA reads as TGTGCCACCAGCAGAGATCCAGAGAATCAGCCCCAGCATTTT. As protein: CATSRDPENQPQHF. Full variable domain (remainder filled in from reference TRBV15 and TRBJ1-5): DAMVIQNPRYQVTQFGKPVTLSCSQTLNHNVMYWYQQKSSQAPKLLFHYYDKDFNNEADTPDNFQSRRPNTSFCFLDIRSPGLGDTAMYLCATSRDPENQPQHFGDGTRLSIL.

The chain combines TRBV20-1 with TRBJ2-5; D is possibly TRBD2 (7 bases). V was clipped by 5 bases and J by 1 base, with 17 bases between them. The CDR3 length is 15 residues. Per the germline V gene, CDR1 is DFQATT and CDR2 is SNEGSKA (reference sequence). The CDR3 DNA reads TGCAGTGCTGGCACTGGGGGGGCTGTCCAAGAGACCCAGTACTTC. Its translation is CSAGTGGAVQETQYF.